This T cell receptor (beta chain) was found in a study of blood T cell repertoires in COVID-19. In the study overall: T cells, B-cell-depleted T cells, or PBMCs supplied cDNA or gDNA.

In the original workflow: Estimates of nucleated cell counts were drawn from the amplification of reference gene primers. Using immunoSEQ multiplex PCR, the repertoire was profiled, and TCRdb retains in-frame clones only, with some absent. That table gives V, J and clone size, and the DNA gave D and trimming. The sample gives tens of thousands of clones, more than 70% of which show up once; almost 7% is in the top ten. Germline V gives CDR1 MNHEY, CDR2 SVGEGT. The CDR3 is 13 residues long. V lost 2 bases to trimming and J lost 7 bases, with 9 bases between them. The chain employs TRBV6-2 or TRBV6-3 and TRBJ1-5; D gene uncertain. This clonotype originated in a woman aged 80 or older with acute or convalescent COVID-19. Input material: peripheral blood. DNA of the CDR3: TGTGCCAGCAGTTACGCGGATGGGCAGCCCCAGCATTTT. It translates to CASSYADGQPQHF.